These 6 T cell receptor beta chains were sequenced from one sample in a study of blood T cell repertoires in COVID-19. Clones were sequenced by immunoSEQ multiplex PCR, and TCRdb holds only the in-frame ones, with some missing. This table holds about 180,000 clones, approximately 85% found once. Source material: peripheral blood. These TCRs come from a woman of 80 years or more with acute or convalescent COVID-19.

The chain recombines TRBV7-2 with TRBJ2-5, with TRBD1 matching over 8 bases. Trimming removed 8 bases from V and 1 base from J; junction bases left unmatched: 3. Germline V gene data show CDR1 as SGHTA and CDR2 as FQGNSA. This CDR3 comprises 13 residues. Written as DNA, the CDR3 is TGTGCCAGCGGGACAGGCCTCCAAGAGACCCAGTACTTC. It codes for CASGTGLQETQYF. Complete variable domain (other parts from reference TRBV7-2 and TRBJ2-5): GAGVSQSPSNKVTEKGKDVELRCDPISGHTALYWYRQSLGQGLEFLIYFQGNSAPDKSGLPSDRFSAERTGGSVSTLTIQRTQQEDSAVYLCASGTGLQETQYFGPGTRLLVL.

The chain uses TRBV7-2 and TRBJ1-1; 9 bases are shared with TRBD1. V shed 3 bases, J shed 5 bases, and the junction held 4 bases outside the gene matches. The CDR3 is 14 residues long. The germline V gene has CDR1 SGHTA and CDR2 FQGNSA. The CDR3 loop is CASSFQTGGTEAFF. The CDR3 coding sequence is TGTGCCAGCAGCTTCCAGACAGGGGGGACTGAAGCTTTCTTT.

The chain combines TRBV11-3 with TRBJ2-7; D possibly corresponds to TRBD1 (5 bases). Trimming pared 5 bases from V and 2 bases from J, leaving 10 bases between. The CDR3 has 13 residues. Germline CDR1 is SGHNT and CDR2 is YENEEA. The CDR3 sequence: CASSGASPYEQYF. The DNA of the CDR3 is TGTGCCAGCAGCGGGGCATCGCCCTACGAGCAGTACTTC. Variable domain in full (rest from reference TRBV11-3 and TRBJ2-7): EAGVVQSPRYKIIEKKQPVAFWCNPISGHNTLYWYLQNLGQGPELLIRYENEEAVDDSQLPKDRFSAERLKGVDSTLKIQPAELGDSAVYLCASSGASPYEQYFGPGTRLTVT.

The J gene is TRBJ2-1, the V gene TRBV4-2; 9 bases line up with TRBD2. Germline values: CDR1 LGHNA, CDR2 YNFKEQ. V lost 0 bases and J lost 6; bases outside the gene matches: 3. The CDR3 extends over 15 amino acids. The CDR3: CASSQEGGRANEQFF. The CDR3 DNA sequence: TGTGCCAGCAGCCAAGAGGGCGGGAGGGCCAATGAGCAGTTCTTC.

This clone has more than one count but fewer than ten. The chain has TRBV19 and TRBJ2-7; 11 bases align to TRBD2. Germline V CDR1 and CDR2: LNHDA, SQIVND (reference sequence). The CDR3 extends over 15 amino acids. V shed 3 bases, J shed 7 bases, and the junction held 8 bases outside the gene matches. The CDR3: CASSMVLAGVREQYF. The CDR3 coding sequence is TGTGCCAGTAGTATGGTACTAGCGGGAGTTCGGGAGCAGTACTTC.

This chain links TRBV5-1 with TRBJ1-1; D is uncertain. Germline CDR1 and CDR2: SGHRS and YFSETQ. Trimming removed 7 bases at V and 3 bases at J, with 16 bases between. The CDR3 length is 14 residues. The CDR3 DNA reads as TGCGCCAGCGCTCCGGGAGGGTTGTACACTGAAGCTTTCTTT. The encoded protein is CASAPGGLYTEAFF.